The 2 T cell receptor beta chains presented below share a single source sample, sequenced in a study of shared clonotypes between healthy human individuals. The table came from immunoSEQ multiplex PCR; TCRdb's copy has only in-frame clones and leaves some out. The data contain roughly 2.2 million clones, roughly 93% of them singletons. Sequences were obtained from naive CD4+ T cells from PBMCs. Described subset: CD45RA+ positively selected. These receptors were obtained from a man between 18 and 29 years old in good health. Some clones in this sample may be carry-over from other donors' samples.

This clone was picked up one time. The chain uses TRBV18 and TRBJ1-1; possibly TRBD1 for D (5 bases). V lost 3 bases and J 4 bases, leaving 15 bases between the germline ends. This CDR3 contains 15 residues. Germline V gives CDR1 KGHSH, CDR2 LQKENI. As DNA, the CDR3 is TGTGCCAGCTCACCTGAGGGACGTCCGGGCACTGAAGCTTTCTTT. This translates into CASSPEGRPGTEAFF. Full variable domain (remainder filled in from reference TRBV18 and TRBJ1-1): NAGVMQNPRHLVRRRGQEARLRCSPMKGHSHVYWYRQLPEEGLKFMVYLQKENIIDESGMPKERFSAEFPKEGPSILRIQQVVRGDSAAYFCASSPEGRPGTEAFFGQGTRLTVV.

The J gene is TRBJ2-3, the V gene TRBV7-2, with 8 bases lining up with TRBD2. Per the germline V gene, CDR1 is SGHTA and CDR2 is FQGNSA. V gave up 4 bases and J gave up 3 bases; unmatched junction bases: 9. The CDR3 has 16 amino acids. CDR3 bases: TGTGCCAGCAGCTCTCCATCCGGGACTAGGACAGATACGCAGTATTTT. It translates to CASSSPSGTRTDTQYF.